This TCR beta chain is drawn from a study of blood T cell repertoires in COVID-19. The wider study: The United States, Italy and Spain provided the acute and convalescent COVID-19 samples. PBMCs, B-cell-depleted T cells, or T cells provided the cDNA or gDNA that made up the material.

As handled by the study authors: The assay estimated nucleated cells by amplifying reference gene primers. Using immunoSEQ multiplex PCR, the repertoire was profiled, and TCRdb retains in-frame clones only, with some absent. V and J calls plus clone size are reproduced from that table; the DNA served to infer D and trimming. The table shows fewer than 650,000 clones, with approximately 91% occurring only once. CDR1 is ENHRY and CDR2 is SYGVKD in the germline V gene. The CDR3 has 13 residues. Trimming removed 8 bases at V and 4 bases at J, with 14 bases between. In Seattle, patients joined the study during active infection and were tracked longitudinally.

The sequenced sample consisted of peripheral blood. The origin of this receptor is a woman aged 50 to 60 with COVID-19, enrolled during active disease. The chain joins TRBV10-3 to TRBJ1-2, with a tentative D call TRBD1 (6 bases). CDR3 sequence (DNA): TGTGCCATCTACTCAGGGGCCTCCTATGGCTACACCTTC. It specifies CAIYSGASYGYTF.